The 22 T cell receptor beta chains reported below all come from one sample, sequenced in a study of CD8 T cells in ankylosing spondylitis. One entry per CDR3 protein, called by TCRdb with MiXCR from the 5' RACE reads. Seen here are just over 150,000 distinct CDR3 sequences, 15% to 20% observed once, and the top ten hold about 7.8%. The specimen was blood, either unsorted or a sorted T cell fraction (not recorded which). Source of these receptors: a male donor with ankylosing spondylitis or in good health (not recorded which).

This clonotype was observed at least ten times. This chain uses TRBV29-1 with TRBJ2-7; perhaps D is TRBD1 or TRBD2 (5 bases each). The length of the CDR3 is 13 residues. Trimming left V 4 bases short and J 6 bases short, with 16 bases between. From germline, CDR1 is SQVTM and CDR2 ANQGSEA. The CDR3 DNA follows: TGCAGCGTTGCGGGGACGCCGTCACTCGAGCAGTACTTC. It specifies CSVAGTPSLEQYF.

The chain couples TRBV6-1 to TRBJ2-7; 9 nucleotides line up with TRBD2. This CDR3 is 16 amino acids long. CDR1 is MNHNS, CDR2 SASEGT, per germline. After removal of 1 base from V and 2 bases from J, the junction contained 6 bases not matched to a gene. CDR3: CASSEVPSGTPYEQYF. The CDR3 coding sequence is TGTGCCAGCAGTGAAGTCCCTAGCGGGACCCCCTACGAGCAGTACTTC.

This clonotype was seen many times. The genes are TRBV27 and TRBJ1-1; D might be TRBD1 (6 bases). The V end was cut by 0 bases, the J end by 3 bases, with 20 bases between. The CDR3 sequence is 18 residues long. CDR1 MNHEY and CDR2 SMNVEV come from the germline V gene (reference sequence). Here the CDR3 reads CASSLSYPGGRAHTEAFF. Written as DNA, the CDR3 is TGTGCCAGCAGTTTATCGTATCCTGGGGGGCGTGCGCACACTGAAGCTTTCTTT.

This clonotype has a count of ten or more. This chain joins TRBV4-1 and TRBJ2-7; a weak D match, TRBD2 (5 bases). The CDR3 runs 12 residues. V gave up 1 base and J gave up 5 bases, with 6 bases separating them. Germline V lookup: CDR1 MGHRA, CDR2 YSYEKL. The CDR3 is CASSQGGDEQYF. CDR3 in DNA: TGCGCCAGCAGCCAAGGGGGAGACGAGCAGTACTTC.

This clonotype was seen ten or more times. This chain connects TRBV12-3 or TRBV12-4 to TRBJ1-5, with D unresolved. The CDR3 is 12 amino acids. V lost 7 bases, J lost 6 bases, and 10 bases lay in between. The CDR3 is CASTDSGQPQHF. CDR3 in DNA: TGTGCCAGCACGGACTCGGGTCAGCCCCAGCATTTT.

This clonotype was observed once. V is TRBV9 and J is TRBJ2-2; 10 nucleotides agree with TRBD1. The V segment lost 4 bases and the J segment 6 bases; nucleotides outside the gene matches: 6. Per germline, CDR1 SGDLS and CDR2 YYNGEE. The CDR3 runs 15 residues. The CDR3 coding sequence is TGTGCCAGCAGCCTTAGACAGGGGGCGCCCGGGGAGCTGTTTTTT. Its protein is CASSLRQGAPGELFF.

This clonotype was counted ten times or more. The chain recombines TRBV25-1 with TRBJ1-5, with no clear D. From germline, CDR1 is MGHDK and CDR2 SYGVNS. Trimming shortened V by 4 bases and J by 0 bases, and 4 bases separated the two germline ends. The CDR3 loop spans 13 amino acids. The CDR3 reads CASSGSSNQPQHF. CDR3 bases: TGTGCCAGCAGTGGGTCTAGCAATCAGCCCCAGCATTTT.

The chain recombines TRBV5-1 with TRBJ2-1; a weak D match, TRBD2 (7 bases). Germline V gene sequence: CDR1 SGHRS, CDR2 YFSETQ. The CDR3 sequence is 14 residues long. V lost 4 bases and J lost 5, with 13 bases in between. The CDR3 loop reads CASSRGGAHNEQFF. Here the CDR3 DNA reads TGCGCCAGCAGCCGCGGGGGCGCGCACAATGAGCAGTTCTTC.

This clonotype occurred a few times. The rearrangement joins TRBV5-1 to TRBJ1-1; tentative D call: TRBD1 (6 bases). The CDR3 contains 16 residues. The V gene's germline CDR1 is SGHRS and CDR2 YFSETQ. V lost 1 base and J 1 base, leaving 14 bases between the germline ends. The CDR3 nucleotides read TGCGCCAGCAGCTTGTCGGGGGGCTCCTGGAACACTGAAGCTTTCTTT. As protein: CASSLSGGSWNTEAFF. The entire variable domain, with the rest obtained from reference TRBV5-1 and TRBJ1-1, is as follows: KAGVTQTPRYLIKTRGQQVTLSCSPISGHRSVSWYQQTPGQGLQFLFEYFSETQRNKGNFPGRFSGRQFSNSRSEMNVSTLELGDSALYLCASSLSGGSWNTEAFFGQGTRLTVV.

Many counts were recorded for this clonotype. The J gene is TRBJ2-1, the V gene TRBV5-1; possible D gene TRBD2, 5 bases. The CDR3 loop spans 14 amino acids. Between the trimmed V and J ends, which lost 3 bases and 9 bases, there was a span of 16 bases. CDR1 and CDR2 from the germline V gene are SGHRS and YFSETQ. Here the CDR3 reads CASSSRTGPSEQFF. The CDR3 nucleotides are TGCGCCAGCAGCTCTCGGACTGGCCCGAGTGAGCAGTTCTTC. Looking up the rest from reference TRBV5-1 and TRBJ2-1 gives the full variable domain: KAGVTQTPRYLIKTRGQQVTLSCSPISGHRSVSWYQQTPGQGLQFLFEYFSETQRNKGNFPGRFSGRQFSNSRSEMNVSTLELGDSALYLCASSSRTGPSEQFFGPGTRLTVL.

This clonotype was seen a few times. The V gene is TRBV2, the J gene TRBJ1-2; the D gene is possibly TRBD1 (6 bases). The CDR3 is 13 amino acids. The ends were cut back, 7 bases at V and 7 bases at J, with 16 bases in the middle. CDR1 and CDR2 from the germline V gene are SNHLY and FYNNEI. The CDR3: CASTPTGPGGYTF. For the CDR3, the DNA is TGTGCCAGCACCCCGACAGGCCCGGGTGGCTACACCTTC.

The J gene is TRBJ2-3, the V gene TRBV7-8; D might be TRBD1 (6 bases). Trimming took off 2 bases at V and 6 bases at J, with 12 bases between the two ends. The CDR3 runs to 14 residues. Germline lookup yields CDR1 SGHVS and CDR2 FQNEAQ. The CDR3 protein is CASSLSGGRDTQYF. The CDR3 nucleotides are TGTGCCAGCAGCTTAAGTGGGGGCAGGGATACGCAGTATTTT.

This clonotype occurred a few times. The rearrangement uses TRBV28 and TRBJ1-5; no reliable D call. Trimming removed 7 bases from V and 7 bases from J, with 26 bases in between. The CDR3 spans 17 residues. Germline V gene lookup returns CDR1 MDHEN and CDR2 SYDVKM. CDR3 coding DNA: TGTGCCAGCACCCTGGGAAGTAGCGGAGGAGGAAGGCAGCCCCAGCATTTT. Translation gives CASTLGSSGGGRQPQHF.

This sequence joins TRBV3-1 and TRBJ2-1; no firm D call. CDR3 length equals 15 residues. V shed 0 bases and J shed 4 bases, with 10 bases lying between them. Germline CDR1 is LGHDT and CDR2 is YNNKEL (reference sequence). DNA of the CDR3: TGTGCCAGCAGCCAAGATCTGGTGGAGTACAATGAGCAGTTCTTC. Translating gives CASSQDLVEYNEQFF.

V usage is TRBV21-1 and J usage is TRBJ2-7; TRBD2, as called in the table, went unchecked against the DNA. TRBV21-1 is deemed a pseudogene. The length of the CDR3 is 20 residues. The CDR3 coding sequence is TGTGCCAGCAGCAAAAAATTGGCAGACTCCGGGACTAGCGGGATCGACGAGCAGTACTTC. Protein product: CASSKKLADSGTSGIDEQYF.

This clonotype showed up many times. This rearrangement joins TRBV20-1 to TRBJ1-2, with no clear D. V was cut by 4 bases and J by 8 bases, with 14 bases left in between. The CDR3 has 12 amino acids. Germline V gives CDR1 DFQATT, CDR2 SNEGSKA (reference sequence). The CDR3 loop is CSATKSLNGYTF. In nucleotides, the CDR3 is TGCAGTGCTACAAAGTCCCTTAACGGCTACACCTTC.

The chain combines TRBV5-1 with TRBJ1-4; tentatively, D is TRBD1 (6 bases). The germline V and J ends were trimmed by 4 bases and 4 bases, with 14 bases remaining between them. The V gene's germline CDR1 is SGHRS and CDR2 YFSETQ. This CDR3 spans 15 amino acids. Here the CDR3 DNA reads TGCGCCAGCAGCGCGTGGACAGCCAGTAATGAAAAACTGTTTTTT. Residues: CASSAWTASNEKLFF.

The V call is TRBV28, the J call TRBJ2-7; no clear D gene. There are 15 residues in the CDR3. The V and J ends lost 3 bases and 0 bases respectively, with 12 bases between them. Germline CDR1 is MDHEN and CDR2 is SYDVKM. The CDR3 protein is CASSFTVDSSYEQYF. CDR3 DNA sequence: TGTGCCAGCAGTTTTACAGTGGATAGCTCCTACGAGCAGTACTTC.

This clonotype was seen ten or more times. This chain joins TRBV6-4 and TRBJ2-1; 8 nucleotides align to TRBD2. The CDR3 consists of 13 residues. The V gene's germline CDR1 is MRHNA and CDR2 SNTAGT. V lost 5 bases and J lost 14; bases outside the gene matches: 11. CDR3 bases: TGTGCCAGCAGTCCATCCAGAGGACTAGCTGAGTTCTTC. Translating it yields CASSPSRGLAEFF.

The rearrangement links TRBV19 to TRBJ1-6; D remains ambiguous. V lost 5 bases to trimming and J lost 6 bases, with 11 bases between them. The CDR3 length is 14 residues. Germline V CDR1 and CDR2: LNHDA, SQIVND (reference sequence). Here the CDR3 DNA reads TGTGCCAGTAGTGACCTGGCCCGTAATTCACCCCTCCACTTT. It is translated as CASSDLARNSPLHF.

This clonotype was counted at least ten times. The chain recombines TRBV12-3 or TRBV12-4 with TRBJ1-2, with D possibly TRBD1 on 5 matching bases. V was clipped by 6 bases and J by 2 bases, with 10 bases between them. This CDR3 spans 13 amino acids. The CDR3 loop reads CASSRAENYGYTF. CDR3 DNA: TGTGCCAGCAGCAGGGCAGAGAACTATGGCTACACCTTC.

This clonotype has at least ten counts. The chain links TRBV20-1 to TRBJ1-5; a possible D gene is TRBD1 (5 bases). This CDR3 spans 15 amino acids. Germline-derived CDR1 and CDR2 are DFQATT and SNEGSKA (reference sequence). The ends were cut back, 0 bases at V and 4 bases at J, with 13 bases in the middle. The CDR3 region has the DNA TGCAGTGCTAGAGATCCCGGGACTGCTAATCAGCCCCAGCATTTT. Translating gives CSARDPGTANQPQHF.